What follows is one TCR beta chain and its context. From germline, CDR1 is SNHLY and CDR2 FYNNEI. The CDR3 consists of 14 residues. V gave up 7 bases and J gave up 1 base, with 8 bases separating them. Sequenced by immunoSEQ multiplex PCR; TCRdb stores in-frame clones only, minus some. The data show 17,000 or so clones, with more than 65% seen just once and approximately 20% held by the top ten. The source of the sample is a study of sequential checkpoint blockade in melanoma. About the study: First-line arms were nivolumab then ipilimumab, or the reverse, randomized 1:1.

Treatment described: randomized to nivolumab then ipilimumab (arm A) or the reverse (arm B). Sorted cells were live CD3+CD8+, lacking CD19 and CD56, from PBMCs. The rearrangement uses TRBV2 and TRBJ1-6; weak D call: TRBD1 (5 bases). The sample here was CD8+ T cells sorted from blood (inferred from file names), taken from a patient given nivolumab and ipilimumab in sequence. This TCR was sampled from a human donor with melanoma. CDR3 in amino acids: CASTRQSYNSPLHF. DNA of the CDR3: TGTGCCAGCACCAGACAGTCCTATAATTCACCCCTCCACTTT.